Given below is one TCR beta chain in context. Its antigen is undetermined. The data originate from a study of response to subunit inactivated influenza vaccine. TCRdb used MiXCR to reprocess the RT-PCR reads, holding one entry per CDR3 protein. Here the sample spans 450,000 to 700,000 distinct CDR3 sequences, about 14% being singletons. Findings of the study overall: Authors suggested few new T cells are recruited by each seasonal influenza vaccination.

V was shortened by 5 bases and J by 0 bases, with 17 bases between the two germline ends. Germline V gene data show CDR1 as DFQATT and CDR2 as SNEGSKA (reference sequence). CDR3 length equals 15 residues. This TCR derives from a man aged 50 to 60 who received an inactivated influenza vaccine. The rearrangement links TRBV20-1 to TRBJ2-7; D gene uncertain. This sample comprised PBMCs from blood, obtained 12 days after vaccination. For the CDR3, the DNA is TGCAGTGCTTCCCACAGCGTACAGACCTCCTACGAGCAGTACTTC. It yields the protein CSASHSVQTSYEQYF.